This T cell receptor (beta chain) was observed in a study of patients and donors after allogeneic stem cell transplantation. Using its own MiXCR run on the RT-PCR reads, TCRdb lists one record per CDR3 protein. The table has under 200,000 distinct CDR3 sequences, approximately 30% seen once. V lost 3 bases and J lost 3, with 15 bases in between. Germline-derived CDR1 and CDR2 are DFQATT and SNEGSKA (reference sequence). The CDR3 is 14 residues long. This TCR came from a human donor who was either an allogeneic HSCT recipient or a stem cell or donor lymphocyte infusion donor (not recorded which). It is not recorded whose cells these are; they may come from a transplant donor. V usage is TRBV20-1 and J usage is TRBJ2-7; D not resolved. The sequenced material came from blood, either unsorted or a sorted T cell fraction (not recorded which). The CDR3 DNA sequence: TGCAGTGCTAGTCGTGGGAAGTTGCGCTACGAGCAGTACTTC. It codes for CSASRGKLRYEQYF.